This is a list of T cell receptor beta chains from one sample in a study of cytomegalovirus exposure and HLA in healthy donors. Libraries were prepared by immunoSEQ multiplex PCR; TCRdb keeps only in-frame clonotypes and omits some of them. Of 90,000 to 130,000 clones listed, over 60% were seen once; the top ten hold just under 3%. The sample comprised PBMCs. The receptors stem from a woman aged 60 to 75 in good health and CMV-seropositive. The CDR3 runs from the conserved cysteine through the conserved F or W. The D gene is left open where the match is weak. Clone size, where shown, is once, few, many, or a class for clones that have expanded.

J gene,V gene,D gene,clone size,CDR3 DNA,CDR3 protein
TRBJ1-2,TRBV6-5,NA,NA,TGTGCCAGCAGTGAAGTAGAACAGAGCTATGGCTACACCTTC,CASSEVEQSYGYTF
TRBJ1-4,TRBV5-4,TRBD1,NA,TGTGCCAGCAGCCCGGGGGGGGACAGGGCTGAAAAACTGTTTTTT,CASSPGGDRAEKLFF
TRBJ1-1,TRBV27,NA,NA,TGTGCCAGCAGTTCGCCGGGCACGGGGGGTTCTGAAGCTTTCTTT,CASSSPGTGGSEAFF
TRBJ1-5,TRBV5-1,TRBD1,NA,TGCGCCAGCAGCTTTAACGGACAGGGGAATCAGCCCCAGCATTTT,CASSFNGQGNQPQHF
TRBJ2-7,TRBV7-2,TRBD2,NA,TGTGCCAGCAGTTACAGCCCGGGACTAGCGTACGAGCAGTACTTC,CASSYSPGLAYEQYF
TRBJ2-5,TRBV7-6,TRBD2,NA,TGTGCCAGCAGCTTAGCCCCCGGGACTAGCGGGAGACGAACCCAGTACTTC,CASSLAPGTSGRRTQYF
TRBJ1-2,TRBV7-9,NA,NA,TGTTCCAGCAGCTTAGGACAGCCAGGCTACACCTTC,CSSSLGQPGYTF
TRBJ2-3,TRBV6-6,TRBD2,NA,TGTGCCAGCAGTTACTCGACTAGCGTTGCAGATACGCAGTATTTT,CASSYSTSVADTQYF
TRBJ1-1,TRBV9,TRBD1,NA,TGTGCCAGCAGCGTTCCCCGGGACAGGGACCTGAACACTGAAGCTTTCTTT,CASSVPRDRDLNTEAFF
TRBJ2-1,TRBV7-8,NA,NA,TGTGCCAGCAGCTTAGGGGCGGGGAATTCCTACAATGAGCAGTTCTTC,CASSLGAGNSYNEQFF
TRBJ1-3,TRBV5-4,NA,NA,TGTGCCAGCAGCCCGGGAGGACAGTCCGGAAACACCATATATTTT,CASSPGGQSGNTIYF
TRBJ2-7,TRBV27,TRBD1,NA,TGTGCCAGCAGGCTCCGGGGCACAGGGGGCTATGACGAGCAGTACTTC,CASRLRGTGGYDEQYF
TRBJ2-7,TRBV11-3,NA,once,TGTGCCAGCAGCTTGACACCTACCTACGAGCAGTACTTC,CASSLTPTYEQYF
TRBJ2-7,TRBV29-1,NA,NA,TGCAGCGTTGAAGATACCCCACAAGGGAGCTTGTACGAGCAGTACTTC,CSVEDTPQGSLYEQYF
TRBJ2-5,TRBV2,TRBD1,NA,TGTGCCAGCAGTGAAGATGAGGGACCTAGGACAGGGCGGAAGACCCAGTACTTC,CASSEDEGPRTGRKTQYF
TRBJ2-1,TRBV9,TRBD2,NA,TGTGCCAGCAGCCCCTCGGGGGGAAGGCGGATCTCCTACAATGAGCAGTTCTTC,CASSPSGGRRISYNEQFF
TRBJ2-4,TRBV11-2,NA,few,TGTGCCAGCAGCTTTAGTCACTACACGAGCAAGGCCAAAAACATTCAGTACTTC,CASSFSHYTSKAKNIQYF
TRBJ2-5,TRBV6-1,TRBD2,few,TGTGCCAGCATCTCGGGGACTAGCGGTCAAGAGACCCAGTACTTC,CASISGTSGQETQYF
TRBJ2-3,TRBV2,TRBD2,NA,TGTGCCAGCAGTGTGGGGGGGGGTTGGGATACGCAGTATTTT,CASSVGGGWDTQYF
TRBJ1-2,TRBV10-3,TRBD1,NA,TGTGCCCTAAGGGACAGTAACTATGGCTACACCTTC,CALRDSNYGYTF
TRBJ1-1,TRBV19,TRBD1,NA,TGTGCCAGTAGTCCACGAGGCAGGGGGCTTACTGAAGCTTTCTTT,CASSPRGRGLTEAFF
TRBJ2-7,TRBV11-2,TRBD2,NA,TGTGCCAGCAGCTTAGGTTCCGCGGGAGTCCCCTACGAGCAGTACTTC,CASSLGSAGVPYEQYF
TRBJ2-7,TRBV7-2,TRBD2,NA,TGTGCCAGCAGCTTGAAGACTAGCTTAGGGCAGTACTTC,CASSLKTSLGQYF
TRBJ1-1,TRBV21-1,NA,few,TGTGCCAGCAGCATAGACAGGGGGAACACTGAAGCTTTCTTT,CASSIDRGNTEAFF
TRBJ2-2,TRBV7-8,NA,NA,TGTGCCAGCAGCTCCCTCGCAGACGGGGAGCTGTTTTTT,CASSSLADGELFF
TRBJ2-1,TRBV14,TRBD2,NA,TGTGCCAGCAGCCAAGACCGCGGGAGCTCCTACAATGAGCAGTTCTTC,CASSQDRGSSYNEQFF
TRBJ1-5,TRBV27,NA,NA,TGTGCCAGCAGTTTACGGAGCAGCTATAGCAATCAGCCCCAGCATTTT,CASSLRSSYSNQPQHF
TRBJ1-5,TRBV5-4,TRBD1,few,TGTGCCAGCAGTAAGGGACAGGGGAAAGATCAGCCCCAGCATTTT,CASSKGQGKDQPQHF
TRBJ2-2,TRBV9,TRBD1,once,TGTGCCAGCAGCCCTCTTGGATCAGGGGGCCCCACCGGGGAGCTGTTTTTT,CASSPLGSGGPTGELFF
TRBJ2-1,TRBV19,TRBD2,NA,TGTGCCAGTAGTATTAGGGGGACTAGCGTAATACCCCCTCACAGGTTCTTC,CASSIRGTSVIPPHRFF
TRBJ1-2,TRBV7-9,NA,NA,TGTGCCAGCAGCCCGCGGGACCGCCGGGGTGGCTACACCTTC,CASSPRDRRGGYTF
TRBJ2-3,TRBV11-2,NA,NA,TGTGCCAGCAGCCCCCTGACGATCTCGAGGATAACAGATACGCAGTATTTT,CASSPLTISRITDTQYF
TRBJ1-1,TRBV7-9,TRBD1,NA,TGTGCCAGCAGCCCCCGGGACAGGGTGAACACTGAAGCTTTCTTT,CASSPRDRVNTEAFF
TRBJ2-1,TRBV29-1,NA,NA,TGCAGCTTCGACAGGTCCTACAATGAGCAGTTCTTC,CSFDRSYNEQFF
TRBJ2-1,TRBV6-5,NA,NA,TGTGCCAGCAGTCGACTAGGCGTGGGTGAGCAGTTCTTC,CASSRLGVGEQFF
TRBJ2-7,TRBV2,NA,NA,TGTGCCAGCAGTACACGGGACATCTACGAGCAGTACTTC,CASSTRDIYEQYF
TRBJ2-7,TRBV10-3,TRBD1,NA,TGTGCCATCAGCTCCTTCCCGGGACAGGGGGCCTCCGAGCAGTACTTC,CAISSFPGQGASEQYF
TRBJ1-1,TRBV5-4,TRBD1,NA,TGTGCCAGCAGCCCCACAGGGGATACGGCTGAAGCTTTCTTT,CASSPTGDTAEAFF
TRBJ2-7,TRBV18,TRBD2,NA,TGTGCCAGCTATACCTCGACTAGCGGGTACTACGAGCAGTACTTC,CASYTSTSGYYEQYF
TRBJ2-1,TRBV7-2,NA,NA,TGTGCCAGCAGCTTTTCGGGAGTGGGCCGTGAGCAGTTCTTC,CASSFSGVGREQFF
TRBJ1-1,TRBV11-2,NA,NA,TGTGCCAGCAGCGCGGACTGGAACACTGAAGCTTTCTTT,CASSADWNTEAFF
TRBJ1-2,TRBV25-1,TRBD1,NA,TGTGCCAGCAGTGACGATGAGGGGGAGGCTAGGACAGGGGATGGCTACACCTTC,CASSDDEGEARTGDGYTF
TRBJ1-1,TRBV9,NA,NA,TGTGCCAGCAGCGTTACAGGGCTGGGGACTGAAGCTTTCTTT,CASSVTGLGTEAFF
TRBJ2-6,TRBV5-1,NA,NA,TGCGCCAGCAGCTTGGGACAGGGACTAGACTCTGGGGCCAACGTCCTGACTTTC,CASSLGQGLDSGANVLTF
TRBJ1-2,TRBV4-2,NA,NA,TGTGCCAGCAGGTACTCGGGGTACGATGGCTACACCTTC,CASRYSGYDGYTF
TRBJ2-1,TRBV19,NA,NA,TGTGCCAGTAGTCCCGACAGTACATGGCGCAATGAGCAGTTCTTC,CASSPDSTWRNEQFF
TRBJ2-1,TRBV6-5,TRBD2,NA,TGTGCCAGCAAGACTAGCGGATTTAAGGACAATGAGCAGTTCTTC,CASKTSGFKDNEQFF
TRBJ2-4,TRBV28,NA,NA,TGTGCCAGCAGTTGGGACTCTCCGTCCAAAAACATTCAGTACTTC,CASSWDSPSKNIQYF
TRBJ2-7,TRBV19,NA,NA,TGTGCCAGTAGTAAAGCGGGACAAACCTACGAGCAGTACTTC,CASSKAGQTYEQYF
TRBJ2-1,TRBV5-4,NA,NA,TGTGCCAGCAGCCCACAGAACTACAATGAGCAGTTCTTC,CASSPQNYNEQFF